This T cell receptor beta chain was sequenced for a study of T cell responses to AZD1222 COVID-19 vaccine. Clones were read by immunoSEQ multiplex PCR, and TCRdb kept only the in-frame ones, dropping some. Here the sample spans approximately 160,000 clones, roughly 93% being singletons. Study observations and caveats: Within unmutated variant regions lay the reported targets of nearly half of spike-specific TCRs. Only 5 or 6 AZD1222 recipients tested seropositive at baseline. Repertoires in all cases were sampled only once the peak T cell response had passed.

This clone was counted a single time. Its target is not known. V lost 2 bases and J 8 bases, leaving 12 bases between the germline ends. From germline, CDR1 is MDHEN and CDR2 SYDVKM. CDR3 size: 13 residues. The specimen was peripheral blood, collected on day 0 of AZD1222 vaccination. This chain joins TRBV28 and TRBJ1-2; D not certain. The receptor was isolated from an adult in good health. DNA for the CDR3: TGTGCCAGCAGTTTACCGGCCCCCGGGGGCTACACCTTC. Its translation: CASSLPAPGGYTF.